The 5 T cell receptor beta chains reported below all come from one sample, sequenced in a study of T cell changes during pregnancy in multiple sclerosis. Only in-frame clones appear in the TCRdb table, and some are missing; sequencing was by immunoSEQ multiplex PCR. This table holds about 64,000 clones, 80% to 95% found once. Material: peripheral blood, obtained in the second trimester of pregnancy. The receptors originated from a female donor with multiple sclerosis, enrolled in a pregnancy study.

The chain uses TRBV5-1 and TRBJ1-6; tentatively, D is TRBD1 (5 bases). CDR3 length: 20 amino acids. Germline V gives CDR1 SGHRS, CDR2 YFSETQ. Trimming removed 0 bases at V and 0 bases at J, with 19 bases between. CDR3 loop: CASSLGTTRQGSSYNSPLHF. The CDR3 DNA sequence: TGCGCCAGCAGCTTGGGGACTACACGGCAGGGAAGCTCCTATAATTCACCCCTCCACTTT.

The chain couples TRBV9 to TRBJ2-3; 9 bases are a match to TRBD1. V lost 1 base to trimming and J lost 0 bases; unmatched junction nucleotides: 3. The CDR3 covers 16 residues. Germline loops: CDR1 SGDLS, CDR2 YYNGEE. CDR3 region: CASSVTGTGSTDTQYF. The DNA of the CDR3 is TGTGCCAGCAGCGTAACCGGGACAGGGAGCACAGATACGCAGTATTTT.

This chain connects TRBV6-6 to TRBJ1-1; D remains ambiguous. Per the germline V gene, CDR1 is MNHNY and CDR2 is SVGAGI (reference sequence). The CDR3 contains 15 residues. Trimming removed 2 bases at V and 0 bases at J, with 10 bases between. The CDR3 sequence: CASSYRKPMNTEAFF. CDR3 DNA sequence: TGTGCCAGCAGTTACCGTAAGCCTATGAACACTGAAGCTTTCTTT.

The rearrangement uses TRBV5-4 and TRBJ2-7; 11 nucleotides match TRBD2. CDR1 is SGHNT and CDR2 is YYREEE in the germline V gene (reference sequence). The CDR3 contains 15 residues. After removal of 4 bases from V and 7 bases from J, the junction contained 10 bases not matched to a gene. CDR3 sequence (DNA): TGTGCCAGCAGCCCCCATAGCGGGAGGGCGGAAGAGCAGTACTTC. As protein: CASSPHSGRAEEQYF.

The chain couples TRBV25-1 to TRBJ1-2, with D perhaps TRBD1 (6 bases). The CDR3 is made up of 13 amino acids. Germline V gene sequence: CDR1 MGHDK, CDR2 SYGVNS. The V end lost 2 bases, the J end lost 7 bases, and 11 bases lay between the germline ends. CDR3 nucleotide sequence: TGTGCCAGCAGTGAACAGGGGCGAGGTGGCTACACCTTC. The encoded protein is CASSEQGRGGYTF.